The clone carrying this T cell receptor (beta chain) was detected many times. Its antigen is unidentified. This sample is drawn from a study of HIV-infected children after antiretroviral therapy interruption. As for the study in general: Recorded EBV and CMV exposure existed for most children.

The germline V gene has CDR1 KGHSH and CDR2 LQKENI. Trimming took 3 bases from V and 4 from J, leaving 9 bases between them. The length of the CDR3 is 14 residues. Treatment denoted: PENTA 11 planned treatment interruption arm or continuous ART arm. A 3' RACE protocol on RNA, with unique molecular identifiers, produced the TCR library. TCRdb re-derived calls from the 3' RACE reads in MiXCR, one entry per CDR3 protein. The sample has fewer than 100,000 distinct CDR3 sequences; about 7% are singletons. Findings and limits, study-wide: Naive CD4+ CDR3 sharing between time points fell after interruption began.

This TCR derives from a pool of human donors with HIV. Specimen: CD45RA+ CD4+ T cells from PBMCs, pooled from several time points, collected from a donor given antiretroviral therapy, either interrupted or continuous. Described subset: naive CD4+ CD45RA+ CD45RO- T cells. This chain connects TRBV18 to TRBJ2-2, with D possibly matching TRBD2 (5 bases). The DNA for the CDR3 is TGTGCCAGCTCACCTACTAGGGCCACCGGGGAGCTGTTTTTT. Its protein product is CASSPTRATGELFF.